Listed below are T cell receptor beta chains from one sample, sequenced in a study of OX40 agonist ivuxolimab in advanced cancers. Sequencing was performed with immunoSEQ multiplex PCR; in TCRdb, only in-frame clones are kept and a portion is missing. The sample has around 72,000 clones, roughly 85% seen once. The sample here was CD4+ or CD8+ T cells sorted from blood, taken in a trial of the OX40 agonist ivuxolimab. The receptors were gathered from an adult with an advanced solid tumor such as melanoma, head and neck, liver or kidney cancer. Each CDR3 is given with its conserved first and last residue. A D gene is named only where the DNA matches it firmly. The listing skips clone size in some rows; elsewhere it reads once, few, many or a size class.

TGTGCCGGCTCGGACAGGGGCTCCTACGAGCAGTACTTC CAGSDRGSYEQYF TRBJ2-7 - TRBD1 TRBV6-1
TGTGCCAGCAGCTTAGCTACGAGCACAGATACGCAGTATTTT CASSLATSTDTQYF TRBJ2-3 - - TRBV7-8
TGTGCCAGGTCGGACGCTGAAGCTTTCTTT CARSDAEAFF TRBJ1-1 once - TRBV7-9
TGTGCCAGTAGTATAGTGGGGGGGGCGAAAACTGAAGCTTTCTTT CASSIVGGAKTEAFF TRBJ1-1 - - TRBV19
TGTGCCAGCAGCCAGGGGGCGCAGAGCGGGGAGCTGTTTTTT CASSQGAQSGELFF TRBJ2-2 - TRBD1 TRBV7-3
TGTGCCAGCAGCGTAGTTGGGGGGGAGCAGTTCTTC CASSVVGGEQFF TRBJ2-1 - - TRBV9
TGTGCCAGCAGCCGAGAGGGCGGAGAGACCCAGTACTTC CASSREGGETQYF TRBJ2-5 - - TRBV7-2
TGTGCCAGCAGCTTGCCGGATCGCGGGTTGGGGAATTCACCCCTCCACTTT CASSLPDRGLGNSPLHF TRBJ1-6 once - TRBV5-4
TGTGCCAGCAGTGAAGCGCAAGACGGGGAGCTGTTTTTT CASSEAQDGELFF TRBJ2-2 - - TRBV6-1
TGTGCCAGCAGCTCCCTCATCTCGGCCACTGAAGCTTTCTTT CASSSLISATEAFF TRBJ1-1 - - TRBV7-9
TGTGCCAGCAGCGGACTACCCGACAGGGGATCACCCCTCCACTTT CASSGLPDRGSPLHF TRBJ1-6 - TRBD1 TRBV9
TGTGCCAGCAGCCGGTTGGGGCCCTCCTACAATGAGCAGTTCTTC CASSRLGPSYNEQFF TRBJ2-1 - - TRBV7-2
TGTGCCAGCAGCTCGTCTAAGCCGGGTGGCTACACCTTC CASSSSKPGGYTF TRBJ1-2 once - TRBV5-4
TGTGCCAGCTCACCAGACAGGGGTGGCAATCAGCCCCAGCATTTT CASSPDRGGNQPQHF TRBJ1-5 few TRBD1 TRBV18
TGTGCCAGCAGCCAAGATCTGAGGAAGAACACTGAAGCTTTCTTT CASSQDLRKNTEAFF TRBJ1-1 - - TRBV14
TGTGCCAGCAGCCCCCTAGCCGACACCAATGGCTACACCTTC CASSPLADTNGYTF TRBJ1-2 few - TRBV14
TGTGCCAGCAGCCAAGGGACAGGGGGGAACTATGGCTACACCTTC CASSQGTGGNYGYTF TRBJ1-2 - TRBD1 TRBV7-3